This T cell receptor (beta chain) emerged from a study of regulatory T cells in long-lasting Graves disease. Regarding the study as a whole: With a small sample size, accuracy may have been reduced.

CDR1 SGDLS and CDR2 YYNGEE come from the germline V gene. The CDR3 consists of 16 residues. The V gene lost 3 bases and the J gene lost 8 bases, with 21 bases spanning the gap. Libraries of TCR beta came from iRepertoire HTBI primers plus Arm-PCR of CDR3 regions. TCRdb redid the calling of the multiplex PCR reads with MiXCR, one entry per CDR3 protein. The sample holds a few hundred thousand distinct CDR3 sequences; around 19% are singletons and the top ten take 22%. This clonotype was seen just once. Its antigen is not identified. The time point is: newly diagnosed GD, antithyroid drugs for less than 3 months. With RNA extracted from PBMCs as input, the TCR library was made.

The sequencing here drew on peripheral blood mononuclear cells (PBMCs), taken at new diagnosis, from a patient treated with antithyroid drugs. The TCR comes from a female donor with Graves disease. The rearrangement joins TRBV9 to TRBJ2-1; TRBD2 is a possible D gene (6 bases). This chain's CDR3 is CASSALSSAFSDEQFF. For the CDR3, the DNA is TGTGCCAGCAGCGCCCTCTCTAGCGCCTTTTCGGATGAGCAGTTCTTC.